These T cell receptor beta chains were read from a single sample in a study of T cells in tuberculosis. Clones were read by immunoSEQ multiplex PCR, and TCRdb kept only the in-frame ones, dropping some. The data hold roughly 59,000 clones, with about 76% observed a single time. Sequencing was done on a sample of CD1b-GMM tetramer-negative cells sorted from PBMCs. Receptors originate from an adult woman with latent tuberculosis. The CDR3 runs from the conserved cysteine through the conserved F or W. Each record gives: clone size, V gene, J gene, D gene, CDR3 protein, CDR3 DNA. The D gene is left open where the match is weak. Clone size is stated in some rows and not others, as once, few, many or a class when expanded.

.,TRBV5-1,TRBJ1-2,.,CASSSSDRLGYTF,TGCGCCAGCAGCTCTTCTGACAGGCTAGGCTACACCTTC
.,TRBV5-1,TRBJ2-5,.,CASSPSTAKQETQYF,TGCGCCAGCAGCCCCTCGACAGCAAAACAAGAGACCCAGTACTTC
.,TRBV30,TRBJ1-5,.,CAWSVKQKNQPQHF,TGTGCCTGGAGTGTAAAACAGAAGAATCAGCCCCAGCATTTT
.,TRBV30,TRBJ2-7,.,CALMGAYEQYF,TGTGCCCTTATGGGGGCATACGAGCAGTACTTC
.,TRBV5-8,TRBJ2-5,.,CASSSYGPGSQYF,TGTGCCAGCAGCTCCTATGGACCGGGGTCCCAGTACTTC
.,TRBV27,TRBJ2-7,TRBD2,CASSPGTSGTYEQYF,TGTGCCAGCAGTCCCGGGACTAGCGGGACCTACGAGCAGTACTTC
.,TRBV9,TRBJ2-2,TRBD1,CASKPPGQPNTGELFF,TGTGCCTCCAAGCCACCGGGACAGCCGAACACCGGGGAGCTGTTTTTT
.,TRBV10-3,TRBJ2-7,.,CATSEGEQYF,TGTGCCACCTCGGAGGGCGAGCAGTACTTC
medium-sized,TRBV7-9,TRBJ2-7,TRBD1,CASSLGGQADEQYF,TGTGCCAGCAGCTTAGGGGGACAGGCCGACGAGCAGTACTTC
.,TRBV5-1,TRBJ1-2,.,CASTRGGENYGYTF,TGCGCCAGCACTCGGGGGGGGGAGAACTATGGCTACACCTTC
.,TRBV14,TRBJ2-1,.,CASQGLGGNEQFF,TGTGCCTCCCAAGGACTGGGGGGAAATGAGCAGTTCTTC
.,TRBV7-6,TRBJ2-2,TRBD1,CASSLKGTGGTGELFF,TGTGCCAGCAGCTTAAAAGGGACAGGCGGGACCGGGGAGCTGTTTTTT
once,TRBV28,TRBJ1-6,.,CASSRVRDSPLHF,TGTGCCAGCAGCCGGGTCAGGGATTCACCCCTCCACTTT
.,TRBV19,TRBJ1-2,.,CASNDRTLGGYTF,TGTGCCAGTAATGACAGGACCCTGGGAGGCTACACCTTC
.,TRBV18,TRBJ2-7,.,CASSRGIKDEQYF,TGTGCCAGCTCCCGGGGTATAAAGGACGAGCAGTACTTC
.,TRBV30,TRBJ2-2,.,CAWSFRGYRGELFF,TGTGCCTGGAGCTTCCGGGGGTACCGCGGGGAGCTGTTTTTT
.,TRBV5-1,TRBJ2-6,.,CASSLADLGSSGANVLTF,TGCGCCAGCAGCTTGGCGGACCTGGGGAGCTCTGGGGCCAACGTCCTGACTTTC
.,TRBV2,TRBJ1-4,TRBD1,CASSNAGTGTEKLFF,TGTGCCAGCAGTAATGCCGGGACAGGGACTGAAAAACTGTTTTTT